These 10 T cell receptor beta chains were sequenced from one sample in a study of radiation and T cells in renal cell carcinoma (dated by TCRdb to 2019 to 2021). In light of the paper, this sample's time point label describes: blood 2 weeks post-SBRT. The treatment or condition label corresponds to: 15 Gy SBRT to primary tumor, nephrectomy 4 weeks later. Library method: the immunoSEQ multiplex PCR assay. The source is immuneACCESS, and TCRdb retained only in-frame sequences with V and J called. Part of the clones is not carried over; for the studies checked, unresolved V genes explain less than half of this, and the remainder is unexplained. The sample records roughly 150,000 clones, approximately 86% of which are singletons. The top ten hold 10% to 15% of the sample. This material consisted of blood, taken from a patient whose treatment included radiotherapy and nephrectomy. The origin of the receptors is a woman in her fifties or sixties with renal cell carcinoma.

The chain has TRBV6-1 and TRBJ1-4; D call uncertain. V was clipped by 0 bases and J by 4 bases, with 6 bases between them. The CDR3 is 14 residues long. Germline lookup yields CDR1 MNHNS and CDR2 SASEGT. CDR3 sequence: CASSEARINEKLFF. DNA of the CDR3: TGTGCCAGCAGTGAAGCCAGGATTAATGAAAAACTGTTTTTT.

The V call is TRBV13, the J call TRBJ1-4, with D possibly TRBD1 on 5 matching bases. V was pared by 3 bases and J by 2 bases, with 13 bases between. The CDR3 runs to 16 residues. The V gene's germline CDR1 is PRHDT and CDR2 FYEKMQ (reference sequence). This CDR3 reads CASSLGTGFTNEKLFF. The CDR3 DNA reads as TGTGCCAGCAGCTTGGGAACAGGATTCACTAATGAAAAACTGTTTTTT.

The genes are TRBV5-5 and TRBJ2-7; 8 nucleotides align to TRBD1. Germline V gene sequence: CDR1 SGHKS, CDR2 YYEKEE (reference sequence). The J segment lost 10 bases and the V segment lost 0 bases, leaving 15 bases of the junction unmatched. This CDR3 is built from 16 residues. The CDR3, as DNA: TGTGCCAGCAGCTTGGTGGGGGGACGACAGGGGTCCCCCCAGTACTTC. Translated: CASSLVGGRQGSPQYF.

The rearrangement uses TRBV7-8 and TRBJ1-2; 7 bases agree with TRBD1. This CDR3 has 14 residues. Germline V lookup: CDR1 SGHVS, CDR2 FQNEAQ. Losses at the gene ends were 7 bases for V and 4 bases for J; bases not matched to a gene: 9. The CDR3: CASNAGGGGYGYTF. The CDR3 bases are TGTGCCAGCAACGCGGGAGGGGGCGGCTATGGCTACACCTTC.

CDR3 sequence: CASSEQASSYEQYF. Written as DNA, the CDR3 is TGTGCCAGCAGTGAACAGGCGAGCTCCTACGAGCAGTACTTC. The chain links TRBV25-1 to TRBJ2-7; no clear D gene. This CDR3 is built from 14 residues. Germline CDR1 and CDR2: MGHDK and SYGVNS. V dropped 2 bases and J dropped 0 bases, with 8 bases sitting between them.

The rearrangement joins TRBV20-1 to TRBJ2-1; D unresolved. CDR3 length: 11 residues. V was cut by 5 bases and J by 7 bases, with 9 bases left in between. The germline V gene encodes CDR1 DFQATT and CDR2 SNEGSKA (reference sequence). CDR3 amino acids: CSAAIRNEQFF. Here the CDR3 DNA reads TGCAGTGCTGCAATTAGAAATGAGCAGTTCTTC.

This chain connects TRBV13 to TRBJ2-2, with TRBD1 identical over 9 bases. The junction had 2 bases not matched to a gene; V was cut back by 4 bases and J by 5 bases. The germline gives CDR1 PRHDT, CDR2 FYEKMQ (reference sequence). The length of the CDR3 is 14 residues. The CDR3 region has the DNA TGTGCCAGCAGCTCCGGGACAGGGACCGGGGAGCTGTTTTTT. It is translated as CASSSGTGTGELFF.

The rearrangement links TRBV6-5 to TRBJ1-1; D is unclear. V gave up 6 bases and J gave up 1 base, with 12 bases separating them. The CDR3 sequence is 14 residues long. Germline CDR1 is MNHEY and CDR2 is SVGAGI. CDR3 region: CASSSRRGNTEAFF. CDR3 DNA: TGTGCCAGCAGCTCTCGTCGGGGGAACACTGAAGCTTTCTTT.

The V call is TRBV5-1, the J call TRBJ2-5; TRBD2 is a possible D gene (6 bases). Deletions cut 0 bases from V and 5 bases from J, with 14 bases between. The CDR3 consists of 15 residues. Per the germline V gene, CDR1 is SGHRS and CDR2 is YFSETQ. CDR3 amino acids: CASSLVASVQETQYF. CDR3 bases: TGCGCCAGCAGCTTGGTGGCTAGCGTTCAGGAGACCCAGTACTTC. Complete variable domain (other parts from reference TRBV5-1 and TRBJ2-5): KAGVTQTPRYLIKTRGQQVTLSCSPISGHRSVSWYQQTPGQGLQFLFEYFSETQRNKGNFPGRFSGRQFSNSRSEMNVSTLELGDSALYLCASSLVASVQETQYFGPGTRLLVL.

V gene TRBV7-2 combines with J gene TRBJ2-5, with 12 bases matching TRBD2. CDR3 length equals 17 residues. Germline loops: CDR1 SGHTA, CDR2 FQGNSA. V dropped 5 bases and J dropped 5; count of bases not matched to a gene: 12. Here the CDR3 DNA reads TGTGCCAGCAGCCGCCGCCCGACTAGCGGGGGTCAGGAGACCCAGTACTTC. As protein: CASSRRPTSGGQETQYF. The whole variable domain, filled in from reference TRBV7-2 and TRBJ2-5, reads GAGVSQSPSNKVTEKGKDVELRCDPISGHTALYWYRQSLGQGLEFLIYFQGNSAPDKSGLPSDRFSAERTGGSVSTLTIQRTQQEDSAVYLCASSRRPTSGGQETQYFGPGTRLLVL.